A selection of T cell receptor beta chains follows, all from one sample in a study of blood T cell repertoires in COVID-19. Assay used: immunoSEQ multiplex PCR; TCRdb lists only in-frame clones, some missing. The table has approximately 100,000 clones, about 85% seen once. The sequencing input was peripheral blood. These receptors came from a woman aged 80 or older with acute or convalescent COVID-19. Each CDR3 is given with its conserved first and last residue. D genes are given only for firm matches. For some rows the clone size is stated as once, few or many, or as a class when expanded; others skip it.

.,TRBJ1-6,TRBD1,TRBV19,CASSPRQGNSPLHF,TGTGCCAGTAGTCCCCGACAGGGGAATTCACCCCTCCACTTT
once,TRBJ2-1,TRBD1,TRBV7-6,CASSSPGQGTYNEQFF,TGTGCCAGCAGCTCCCCGGGACAGGGCACCTACAATGAGCAGTTCTTC
once,TRBJ1-6,.,TRBV2,CASSVAGEKNSPLHF,TGTGCCAGCAGTGTCGCAGGGGAAAAGAATTCACCCCTCCACTTT
once,TRBJ2-7,.,TRBV27,CASSSVARRNEQYF,TGTGCCAGCAGCTCCGTGGCCCGGAGAAACGAGCAGTACTTC
.,TRBJ1-2,TRBD1,TRBV10-2,CASSESGQVDGYTF,TGCGCCAGCAGTGAGTCGGGACAGGTAGACGGCTACACCTTC
.,TRBJ2-3,.,TRBV30,CAWGGPSTDTQYF,TGTGCCTGGGGGGGCCCTAGCACAGATACGCAGTATTTT
.,TRBJ2-2,TRBD1,TRBV6-5,CASSSPGQGAGELFF,TGTGCCAGCAGCTCTCCGGGACAGGGGGCCGGGGAGCTGTTTTTT
.,TRBJ2-7,TRBD1,TRBV10-3,CAISPGQGSYEQYF,TGTGCCATCAGCCCGGGACAGGGGTCCTACGAGCAGTACTTC
.,TRBJ1-5,TRBD1,TRBV2,CASRDSLNQPQHF,TGTGCCAGCCGGGACAGCTTAAATCAGCCCCAGCATTTT
.,TRBJ1-1,.,TRBV6-5,CASSSTGMGNTEAFF,TGTGCCAGCAGTTCCACAGGGATGGGAAACACTGAAGCTTTCTTT
.,TRBJ1-1,.,TRBV11-2,CASSLGRGTTEAFF,TGTGCCAGCAGCTTAGGTCGGGGAACAACTGAAGCTTTCTTT
few,TRBJ1-2,.,TRBV6-5,CASRQDLNYGYTF,TGTGCCAGCAGACAGGACCTGAACTATGGCTACACCTTC
.,TRBJ2-3,.,TRBV4-1,CASSQDGTGSNTDTQYF,TGCGCCAGCAGCCAAGATGGTACCGGGAGCAACACAGATACGCAGTATTTT
once,TRBJ2-2,TRBD2,TRBV9,CASSPRGGGGELFF,TGTGCCAGCAGCCCGCGCGGGGGGGGCGGGGAGCTGTTTTTT
.,TRBJ2-3,TRBD2,TRBV5-8,CASSFRLAGAADTQYF,TGTGCCAGCAGCTTTCGACTAGCGGGGGCGGCAGATACGCAGTATTTT
few,TRBJ1-5,.,TRBV18,CASSPLPPSSNQPQHF,TGTGCCAGCTCACCGCTTCCACCCAGTAGCAATCAGCCCCAGCATTTT
.,TRBJ2-3,TRBD1,TRBV2,CASSWDRGRTDTQYF,TGTGCCAGCAGTTGGGACAGGGGGCGGACAGATACGCAGTATTTT
.,TRBJ1-5,.,TRBV9,CASSVALSNQPQHF,TGTGCCAGCAGCGTAGCCTTATCTAATCAGCCCCAGCATTTT
.,TRBJ2-1,TRBD1,TRBV6-6,CASSRHSGGAAMNEQFF,TGTGCCAGCAGCCGACACTCAGGGGGCGCCGCCATGAATGAGCAGTTCTTC
.,TRBJ1-6,.,TRBV4-3,CASSLKNFLSGDGSPLHF,TGCGCCAGCAGCCTCAAGAATTTTTTATCGGGGGACGGTTCACCCCTCCACTTT
.,TRBJ1-1,.,TRBV11-2,CASSSRNSGAFF,TGTGCCAGCAGCTCGCGGAACTCCGGAGCTTTCTTT
.,TRBJ2-7,.,TRBV28,CASSFSGEAEQYF,TGTGCCAGCAGTTTTTCGGGTGAGGCCGAGCAGTACTTC
.,TRBJ1-2,.,TRBV12-3/TRBV12-4,CASSFSGREGYTF,TGTGCCAGCAGTTTTTCAGGGAGGGAAGGCTACACCTTC
few,TRBJ1-6,.,TRBV4-1,CASSQESTKRGSPLHF,TGCGCCAGCAGCCAAGAGTCGACCAAAAGGGGTTCACCCCTCCACTTT
.,TRBJ1-1,TRBD1,TRBV5-6,CASSLTYRGFTEAFF,TGTGCCAGCAGCCTAACGTACAGGGGTTTTACTGAAGCTTTCTTT
once,TRBJ2-4,.,TRBV28,CASSIQTVAKNIQYF,TGTGCCAGCAGTATCCAGACAGTAGCCAAAAACATTCAGTACTTC
.,TRBJ2-7,.,TRBV7-9,CASSLAGPNEQYF,TGTGCCAGCAGCTTAGCGGGGCCCAACGAGCAGTACTTC
once,TRBJ2-2,.,TRBV2,CASSEGRETGELFF,TGTGCCAGCAGTGAAGGGAGGGAGACCGGGGAGCTGTTTTTT
.,TRBJ2-1,TRBD2,TRBV24-1,CATSDPSGGPYSYNEQFF,TGTGCCACCAGTGATCCTAGCGGGGGTCCCTACTCCTACAATGAGCAGTTCTTC
.,TRBJ1-2,TRBD1,TRBV12-5,CASGPQGTVDGYTF,TGTGCTAGTGGTCCACAGGGGACGGTCGATGGCTACACCTTC
.,TRBJ1-2,TRBD1,TRBV2,CASSETSNRGHYGYTF,TGTGCCAGCAGTGAAACAAGTAACAGGGGACACTATGGCTACACCTTC
.,TRBJ2-5,TRBD2,TRBV19,CASSGGDEETQYF,TGTGCCAGTAGTGGGGGGGATGAGGAGACCCAGTACTTC
.,TRBJ2-5,.,TRBV4-3,CASSQGTGEETQYF,TGCGCCAGCAGCCAAGGCACAGGCGAAGAGACCCAGTACTTC
.,TRBJ1-1,TRBD1,TRBV18,CASSAGQGVTEAFF,TGTGCCAGCTCAGCGGGACAGGGTGTCACTGAAGCTTTCTTT
.,TRBJ1-4,.,TRBV5-1,CASARGTGNEKLFF,TGCGCCAGCGCCCGGGGGACGGGGAATGAAAAACTGTTTTTT
.,TRBJ1-3,.,TRBV6-6,CASSLVGGSGNTIYF,TGTGCCAGCAGTCTCGTGGGGGGAAGCGGAAACACCATATATTTT
.,TRBJ1-2,.,TRBV2,CASSGRGGYTF,TGTGCCAGCAGCGGACGGGGGGGCTACACCTTC
few,TRBJ1-1,TRBD1,TRBV10-3,CAISQGAVNTEAFF,TGTGCCATCAGCCAGGGGGCGGTGAACACTGAAGCTTTCTTT
.,TRBJ1-1,TRBD1,TRBV3-1/TRBV3-2,CASSQGGTAEAFF,TGTGCCAGCAGCCAAGGAGGGACAGCTGAAGCTTTCTTT
.,TRBJ1-1,.,TRBV3-1/TRBV3-2,CASSPGVTNTEAFF,TGTGCCAGCAGCCCCGGGGTAACGAACACTGAAGCTTTCTTT
.,TRBJ2-6,TRBD1,TRBV5-1,CASSLVSSQGTISGANVLTF,TGCGCCAGCAGCTTGGTGAGTTCACAGGGGACCATCTCTGGGGCCAACGTCCTGACTTTC
.,TRBJ2-3,.,TRBV7-2,CASSLHREDTQYF,TGTGCCAGCAGCCTACACAGGGAAGATACGCAGTATTTT